Shown below are 14 T cell receptor beta chains from a single sample sequenced in a study of OX40 agonist ivuxolimab in advanced cancers. Generated by immunoSEQ multiplex PCR, the TCRdb table keeps only in-frame clones and is missing some. Of over 45,000 clones in the sample, around 85% were seen once. Sequenced material: CD4+ or CD8+ T cells sorted from blood, taken in a trial of the OX40 agonist ivuxolimab. These receptors came from an adult with an advanced solid tumor such as melanoma, head and neck, liver or kidney cancer.

This clone was found once. The chain carries TRBV6-5 and TRBJ1-2; D unresolved. V was clipped by 6 bases and J by 7 bases, with 21 bases between them. The CDR3 is 15 amino acids. Germline CDR1 and CDR2: MNHEY and SVGAGI. The CDR3 nucleotides read TGTGCCAGCAGCCCTGGTTCGAGGACTCAGAGTGGCTACACCTTC. Translated: CASSPGSRTQSGYTF.

This sequence joins TRBV28 and TRBJ1-5; D not certain. CDR1 is MDHEN and CDR2 is SYDVKM in the germline V gene. The CDR3 loop spans 12 amino acids. Trimming took off 6 bases at V and 4 bases at J, with 7 bases between the two ends. CDR3 sequence (DNA): TGTGCCAGCAGATCACAAAATCAGCCCCAGCATTTT. Translation: CASRSQNQPQHF. Supplemented by reference TRBV28 and TRBJ1-5, the full variable domain reads DVKVTQSSRYLVKRTGEKVFLECVQDMDHENMFWYRQDPGLGLRLIYFSYDVKMKEKGDIPEGYSVSREKKERFSLILESASTNQTSMYLCASRSQNQPQHFGDGTRLSIL.

The genes are TRBV7-9 and TRBJ2-4; TRBD1 might be the D (6 bases). The CDR3 is made up of 16 amino acids. The germline V gene has CDR1 SEHNR and CDR2 FQNEAQ (reference sequence). V was pared by 5 bases and J by 6 bases, with 20 bases between. The CDR3 DNA reads as TGTGCCAGCAGCCTGTTGCCAGGGGAAGGGGTAAACATTCAGTACTTC. Encoded protein: CASSLLPGEGVNIQYF.

The gene calls are TRBV19 and TRBJ2-7, with TRBD2 as a possible D gene (5 bases). V dropped 6 bases and J dropped 0 bases, with 12 bases sitting between them. Germline CDR1 is LNHDA and CDR2 is SQIVND (reference sequence). The CDR3 length is 14 residues. CDR3 sequence (DNA): TGTGCCAGTAGGAAAGAGCGGAGCTCCTACGAGCAGTACTTC. This sequence encodes CASRKERSSYEQYF.

V usage is TRBV19 and J usage is TRBJ1-1; D gene ambiguous. The CDR3 has 8 residues. Trimming removed 10 bases at V and 7 bases at J, with 4 bases between. Germline CDR1 is LNHDA and CDR2 is SQIVND (reference sequence). The CDR3 spells CATGEAFF. The CDR3 DNA sequence: TGTGCCACCGGTGAAGCTTTCTTT.

As DNA, the CDR3 is TGTGCCAGCAGCTTAGACCGACGGGGAGATTCACCCCTCCACTTT. Its protein product is CASSLDRRGDSPLHF. The chain recombines TRBV7-2 with TRBJ1-6; the D is unclear. Germline CDR1 is SGHTA and CDR2 is FQGNSA. The V end was cut by 1 base, the J end by 8 bases, with 12 bases between. The CDR3 has 15 amino acids.

The rearrangement joins TRBV7-9 to TRBJ2-7; D gene uncertain. Germline CDR1 and CDR2: SEHNR and FQNEAQ (reference sequence). The CDR3 runs 11 residues. Trimming removed 1 base from V and 4 bases from J, with 2 bases in between. The CDR3: CASSLEYEQYF. As DNA, the CDR3 is TGTGCCAGCAGCTTAGAATACGAGCAGTACTTC.

This chain links TRBV7-2 with TRBJ1-5; no clear D. From germline, CDR1 is SGHTA and CDR2 FQGNSA. This CDR3 comprises 13 residues. Trimming pared 4 bases from V and 4 bases from J, leaving 8 bases between. The CDR3 DNA reads as TGTGCCAGCAGCTCCGGGCCAAATCAGCCCCAGCATTTT. It yields the protein CASSSGPNQPQHF.

This chain links TRBV7-9 with TRBJ2-5; 9 positions match TRBD2. From germline, CDR1 is SEHNR and CDR2 FQNEAQ (reference sequence). The ends lost 6 bases at V and 5 bases at J; junction bases unmatched: 13. This CDR3 is built from 16 residues. The CDR3 spells CASSSATAGGLETQYF. The CDR3 DNA follows: TGTGCCAGCAGTTCTGCCACGGCGGGGGGGTTGGAGACCCAGTACTTC.

This rearrangement joins TRBV6-5 to TRBJ2-7; 9 bases align to TRBD1. With 4 bases clipped from V and 3 bases from J, the junction kept 10 bases outside the gene matches. The CDR3 is 16 residues long. CDR1 is MNHEY and CDR2 is SVGAGI in the germline V gene. DNA for the CDR3: TGTGCCAGCAGTTCCGCGACCGGGACAGGGAGCTACGAGCAGTACTTC. Its protein is CASSSATGTGSYEQYF.

The CDR3 coding sequence is TGTGCCAGCTCACCACAGGTGGGACGGAACCAAGAGACCCAGTACTTC. Translated: CASSPQVGRNQETQYF. The chain recombines TRBV18 with TRBJ2-5; tentatively, D is TRBD1 or TRBD2 (5 bases each). The CDR3 length is 16 residues. Per the germline V gene, CDR1 is KGHSH and CDR2 is LQKENI. The V and J ends lost 1 base and 0 bases respectively, with 12 bases between them.

CDR3 bases: TGTGCCAGCTCACCACTGGTAGATTGGGAGCAGTTCTTC. Protein sequence: CASSPLVDWEQFF. V is TRBV18 and J is TRBJ2-1; D unresolved. The V end was cut by 1 base, the J end by 10 bases, with 11 bases between. The CDR3 loop spans 13 amino acids. CDR1 is KGHSH, CDR2 LQKENI, per germline.

The chain carries TRBV19 and TRBJ1-5; D is uncertain. V was trimmed by 5 bases and J by 1 base, leaving 12 bases between them. CDR1 is LNHDA and CDR2 is SQIVND in the germline V gene (reference sequence). This CDR3 has 15 amino acids. This CDR3 reads CASSGSGKSNQPQHF. The CDR3 nucleotides are TGTGCCAGTAGTGGTTCCGGGAAAAGCAATCAGCCCCAGCATTTT. The variable domain in full, completed from reference TRBV19 and TRBJ1-5, reads DGGITQSPKYLFRKEGQNVTLSCEQNLNHDAMYWYRQDPGQGLRLIYYSQIVNDFQKGDIAEGYSVSREKKESFPLTVTSAQKNPTAFYLCASSGSGKSNQPQHFGDGTRLSIL.

By sample fraction, this clone is medium-sized. CDR3 region: CASSFETGTEAFF. The CDR3 coding sequence is TGCGCCAGCAGCTTTGAGACCGGCACTGAAGCTTTCTTT. The chain carries TRBV5-1 and TRBJ1-1; D not resolved. This CDR3 comprises 13 residues. Germline V gene lookup returns CDR1 SGHRS and CDR2 YFSETQ. V dropped 2 bases and J dropped 4 bases, with 9 bases sitting between them.